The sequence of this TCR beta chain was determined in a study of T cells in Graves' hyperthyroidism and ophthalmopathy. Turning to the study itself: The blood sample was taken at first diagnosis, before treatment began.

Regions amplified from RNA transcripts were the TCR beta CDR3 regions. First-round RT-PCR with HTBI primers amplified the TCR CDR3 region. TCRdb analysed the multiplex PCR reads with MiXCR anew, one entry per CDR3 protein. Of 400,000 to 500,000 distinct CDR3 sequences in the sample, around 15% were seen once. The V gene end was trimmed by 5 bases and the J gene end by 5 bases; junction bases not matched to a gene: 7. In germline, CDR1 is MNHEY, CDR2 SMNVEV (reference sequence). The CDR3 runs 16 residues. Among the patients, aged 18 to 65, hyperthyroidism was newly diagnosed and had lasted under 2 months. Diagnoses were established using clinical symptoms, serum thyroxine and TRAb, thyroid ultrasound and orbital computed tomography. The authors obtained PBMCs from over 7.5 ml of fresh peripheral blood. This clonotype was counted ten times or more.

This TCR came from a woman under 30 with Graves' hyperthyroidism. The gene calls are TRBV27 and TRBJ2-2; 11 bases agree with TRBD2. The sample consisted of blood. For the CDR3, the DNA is TGTGCCAGCAGTAAACGCTGGACTAGCGGGACCGGGGAGCTGTTTTTT. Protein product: CASSKRWTSGTGELFF.